This record looks at one T cell receptor beta chain sequence and its context. Antigen specificity is unknown. The data were taken from a study of shared clonotypes between healthy human individuals. Study findings and constraints: Generation of non-shared clonotypes was less probable than generation of clonotypes shared by all four donors. On the whole, naive subsets had larger estimated richness than memory subsets had.

Generated by immunoSEQ multiplex PCR, the TCRdb table keeps only in-frame clones and is missing some. The table includes more than 400,000 clones, about 96% detected once. The study drew its donors from healthy HIV-negative adults without recent acute infections or vaccinations. From germline, CDR1 is LNHDA and CDR2 SQIVND (reference sequence). The V gene end was trimmed by 5 bases and the J gene end by 5 bases; junction bases not matched to a gene: 4. The CDR3 has 14 amino acids. The clonotype comes from a woman aged 25 to 39 in good health. Sequencing was carried out using naive CD4+ T cells sorted from blood. Regarding subset: CD45RA+ positively selected. The gene calls are TRBV19 and TRBJ2-4; 9 nucleotides align to TRBD1. CDR3 sequence reads: CASSAGTGQNIQYF. The DNA of the CDR3 is TGTGCCAGTAGTGCCGGGACAGGGCAAAACATTCAGTACTTC.